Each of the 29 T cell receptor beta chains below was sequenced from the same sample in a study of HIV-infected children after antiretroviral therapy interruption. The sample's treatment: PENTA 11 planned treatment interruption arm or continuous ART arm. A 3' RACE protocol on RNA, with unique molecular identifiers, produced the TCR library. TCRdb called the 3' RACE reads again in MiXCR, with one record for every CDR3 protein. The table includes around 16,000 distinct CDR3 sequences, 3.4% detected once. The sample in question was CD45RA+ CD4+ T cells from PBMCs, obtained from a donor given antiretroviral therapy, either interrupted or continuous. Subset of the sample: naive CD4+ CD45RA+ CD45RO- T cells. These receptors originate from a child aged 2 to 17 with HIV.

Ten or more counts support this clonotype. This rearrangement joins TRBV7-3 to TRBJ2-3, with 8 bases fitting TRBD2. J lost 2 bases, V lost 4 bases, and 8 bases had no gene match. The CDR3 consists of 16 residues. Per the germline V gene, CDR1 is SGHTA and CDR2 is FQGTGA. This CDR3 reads CASSSFGGANTDTQYF. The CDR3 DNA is TGTGCCAGCAGCTCTTTCGGGGGGGCGAACACAGATACGCAGTATTTT.

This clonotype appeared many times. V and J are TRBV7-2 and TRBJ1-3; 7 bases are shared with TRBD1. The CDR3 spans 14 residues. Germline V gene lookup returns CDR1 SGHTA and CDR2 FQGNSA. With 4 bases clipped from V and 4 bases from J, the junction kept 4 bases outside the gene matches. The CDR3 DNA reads TGTGCCAGCAGCTCCCAGACAGGGGGAAACACCATATATTTT. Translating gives CASSSQTGGNTIYF.

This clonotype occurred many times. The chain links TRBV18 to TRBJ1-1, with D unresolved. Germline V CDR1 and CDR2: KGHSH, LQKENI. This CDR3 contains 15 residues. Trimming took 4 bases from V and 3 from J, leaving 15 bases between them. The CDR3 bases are TGTGCCAGCTCACTAGCCCGGACGGAATACACTGAAGCTTTCTTT. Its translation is CASSLARTEYTEAFF.

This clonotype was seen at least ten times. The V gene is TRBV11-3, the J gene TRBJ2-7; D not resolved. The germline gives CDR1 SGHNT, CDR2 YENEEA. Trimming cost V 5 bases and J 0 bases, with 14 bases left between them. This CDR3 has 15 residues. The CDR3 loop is CASSPGDKSSYEQYF. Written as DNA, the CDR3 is TGTGCCAGCAGCCCAGGAGACAAGAGCTCCTACGAGCAGTACTTC.

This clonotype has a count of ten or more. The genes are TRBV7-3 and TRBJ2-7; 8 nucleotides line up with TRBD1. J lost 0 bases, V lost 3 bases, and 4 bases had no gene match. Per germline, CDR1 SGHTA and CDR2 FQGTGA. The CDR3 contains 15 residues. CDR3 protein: CASSFQGAVSYEQYF. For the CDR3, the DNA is TGTGCCAGCAGCTTCCAGGGGGCCGTCTCCTACGAGCAGTACTTC.

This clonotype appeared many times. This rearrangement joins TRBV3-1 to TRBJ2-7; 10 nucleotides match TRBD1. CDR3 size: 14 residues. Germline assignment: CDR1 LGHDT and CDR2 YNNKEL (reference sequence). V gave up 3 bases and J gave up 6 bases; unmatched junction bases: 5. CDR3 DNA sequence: TGTGCCAGCAGCCACCGGGACAGGGGTGCCGAGCAGTACTTC. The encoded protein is CASSHRDRGAEQYF.

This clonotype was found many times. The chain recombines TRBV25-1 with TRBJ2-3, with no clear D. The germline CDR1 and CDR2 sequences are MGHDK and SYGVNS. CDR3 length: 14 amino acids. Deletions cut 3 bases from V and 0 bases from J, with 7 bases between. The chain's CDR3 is CASSETASTDTQYF. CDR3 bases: TGTGCCAGCAGTGAGACGGCTAGCACAGATACGCAGTATTTT. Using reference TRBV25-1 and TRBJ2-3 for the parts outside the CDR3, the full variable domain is EADIYQTPRYLVIGTGKKITLECSQTMGHDKMYWYQQDPGMELHLIHYSYGVNSTEKGDLSSESTVSRIRTEHFPLTLESARPSHTSQYLCASSETASTDTQYFGPGTRLTVL.

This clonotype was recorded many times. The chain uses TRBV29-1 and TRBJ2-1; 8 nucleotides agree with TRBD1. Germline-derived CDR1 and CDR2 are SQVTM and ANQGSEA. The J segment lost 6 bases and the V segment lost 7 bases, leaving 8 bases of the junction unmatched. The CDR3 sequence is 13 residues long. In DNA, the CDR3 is TGCAGCGCCCGGACAGGGAAAGGCAATGAGCAGTTCTTC. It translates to CSARTGKGNEQFF.

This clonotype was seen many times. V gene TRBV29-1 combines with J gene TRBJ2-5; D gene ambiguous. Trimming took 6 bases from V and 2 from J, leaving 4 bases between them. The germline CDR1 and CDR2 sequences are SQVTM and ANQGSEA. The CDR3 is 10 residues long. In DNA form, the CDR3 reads TGCAGCGTAGGACAAGAGACCCAGTACTTC. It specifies CSVGQETQYF.

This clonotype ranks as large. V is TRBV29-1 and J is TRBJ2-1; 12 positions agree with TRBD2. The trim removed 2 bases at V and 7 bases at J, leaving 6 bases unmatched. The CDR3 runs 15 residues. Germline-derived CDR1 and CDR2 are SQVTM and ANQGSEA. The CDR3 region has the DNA TGCAGCGTTGAACTAGCGGGAGGGCCGGAGAATGAGCAGTTCTTC. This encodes CSVELAGGPENEQFF.

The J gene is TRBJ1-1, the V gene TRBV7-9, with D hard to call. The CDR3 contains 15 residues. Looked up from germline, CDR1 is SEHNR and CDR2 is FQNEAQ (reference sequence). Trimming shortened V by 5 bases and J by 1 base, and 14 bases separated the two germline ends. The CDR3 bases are TGTGCCAGCAGCCCCTCCCCCTTGGAGAACACTGAAGCTTTCTTT. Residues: CASSPSPLENTEAFF.

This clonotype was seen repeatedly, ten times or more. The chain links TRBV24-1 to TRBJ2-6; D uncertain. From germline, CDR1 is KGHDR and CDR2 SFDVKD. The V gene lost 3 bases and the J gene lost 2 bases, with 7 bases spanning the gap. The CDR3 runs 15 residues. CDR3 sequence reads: CATSDPLPGANVLTF. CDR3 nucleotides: TGTGCCACCAGTGATCCTCTGCCTGGGGCCAACGTCCTGACTTTC.

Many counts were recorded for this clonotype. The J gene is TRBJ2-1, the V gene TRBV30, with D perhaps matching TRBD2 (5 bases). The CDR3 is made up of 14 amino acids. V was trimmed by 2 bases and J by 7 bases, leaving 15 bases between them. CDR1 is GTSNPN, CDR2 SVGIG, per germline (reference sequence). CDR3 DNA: TGTGCCTGGAGTACGGCTAGCCCCTGGAATGAGCAGTTCTTC. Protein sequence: CAWSTASPWNEQFF.

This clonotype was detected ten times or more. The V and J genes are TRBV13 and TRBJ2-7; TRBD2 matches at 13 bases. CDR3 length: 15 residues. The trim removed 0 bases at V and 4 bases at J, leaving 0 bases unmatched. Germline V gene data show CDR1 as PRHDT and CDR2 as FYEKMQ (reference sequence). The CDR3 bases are TGTGCCAGCAGCTTAGGACTAGCGGGAGGGTACGAGCAGTACTTC. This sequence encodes CASSLGLAGGYEQYF.

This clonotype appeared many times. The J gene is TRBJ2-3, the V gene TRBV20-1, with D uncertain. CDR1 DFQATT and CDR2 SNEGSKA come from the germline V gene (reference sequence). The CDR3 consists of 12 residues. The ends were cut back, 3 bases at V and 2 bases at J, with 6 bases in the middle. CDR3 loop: CSARAVTDTQYF. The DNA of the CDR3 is TGCAGTGCTAGGGCAGTCACAGATACGCAGTATTTT.

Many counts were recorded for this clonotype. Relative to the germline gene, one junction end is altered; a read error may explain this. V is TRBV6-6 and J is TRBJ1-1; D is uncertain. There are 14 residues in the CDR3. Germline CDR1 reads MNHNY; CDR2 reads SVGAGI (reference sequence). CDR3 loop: CAISESGSGTEAFF. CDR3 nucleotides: TGTGCCATCAGTGAGTCTGGGAGTGGTACTGAAGCTTTCTTT.

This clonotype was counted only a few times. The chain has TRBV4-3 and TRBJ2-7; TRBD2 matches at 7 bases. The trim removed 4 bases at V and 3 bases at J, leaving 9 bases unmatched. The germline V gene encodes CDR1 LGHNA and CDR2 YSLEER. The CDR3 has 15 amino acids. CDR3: CASSPDPGRVYEQYF. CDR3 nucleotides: TGCGCCAGCAGCCCGGACCCGGGGAGGGTCTACGAGCAGTACTTC.

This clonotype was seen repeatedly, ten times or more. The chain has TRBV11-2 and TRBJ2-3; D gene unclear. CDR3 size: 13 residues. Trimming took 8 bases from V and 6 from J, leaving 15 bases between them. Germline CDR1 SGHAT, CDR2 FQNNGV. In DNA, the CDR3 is TGTGCCAGCCACTTTGGGGTCGGGGATACGCAGTATTTT. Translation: CASHFGVGDTQYF.

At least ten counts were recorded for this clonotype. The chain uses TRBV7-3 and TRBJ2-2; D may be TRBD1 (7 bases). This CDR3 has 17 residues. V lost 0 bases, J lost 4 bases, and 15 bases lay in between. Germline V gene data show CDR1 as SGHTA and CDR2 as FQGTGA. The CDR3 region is CASSLTPTGEATGELFF. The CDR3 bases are TGTGCCAGCAGCTTAACCCCCACAGGGGAGGCCACCGGGGAGCTGTTTTTT.

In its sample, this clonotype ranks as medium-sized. CDR3 amino acids: CASSLGVSGNTIYF. The DNA of the CDR3 is TGCGCCAGCAGCTTGGGTGTGTCAGGAAACACCATATATTTT. J is TRBJ1-3 and V is TRBV5-1; D is ambiguous. Germline-derived CDR1 and CDR2 are SGHRS and YFSETQ. Trimming cost V 0 bases and J 4 bases, with 8 bases left between them. The CDR3 runs to 14 residues.

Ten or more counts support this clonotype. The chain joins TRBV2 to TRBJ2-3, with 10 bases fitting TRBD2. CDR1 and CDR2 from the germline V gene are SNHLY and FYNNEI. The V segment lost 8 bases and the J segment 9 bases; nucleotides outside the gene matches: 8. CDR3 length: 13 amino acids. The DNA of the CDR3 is TGTGCCAGCGTAGCGGGGGGCGGGGAGACGCAGTATTTT. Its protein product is CASVAGGGETQYF.

In nucleotides, the CDR3 is TGTGCCAGCAGTGAAAGCGGGGGGAGCACCGGGGAGCTGTTTTTT. Protein: CASSESGGSTGELFF. The V gene is TRBV6-4, the J gene TRBJ2-2; 9 positions match TRBD2. Trimming removed 3 bases from V and 4 bases from J; junction bases left unmatched: 3. Germline-derived CDR1 and CDR2 are MRHNA and SNTAGT. The CDR3 has 15 amino acids.

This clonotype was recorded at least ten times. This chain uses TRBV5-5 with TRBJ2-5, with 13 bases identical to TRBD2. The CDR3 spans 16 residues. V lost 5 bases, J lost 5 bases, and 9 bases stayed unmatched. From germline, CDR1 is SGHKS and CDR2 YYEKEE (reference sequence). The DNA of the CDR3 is TGTGCCAGCAGGGATACTAGCGGGGGGGCTTTGGAGACCCAGTACTTC. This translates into CASRDTSGGALETQYF. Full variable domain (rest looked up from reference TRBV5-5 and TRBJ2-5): DAGVTQSPTHLIKTRGQQVTLRCSPISGHKSVSWYQQVLGQGPQFIFQYYEKEERGRGNFPDRFSARQFPNYSSELNVNALLLGDSALYLCASRDTSGGALETQYFGPGTRLLVL.

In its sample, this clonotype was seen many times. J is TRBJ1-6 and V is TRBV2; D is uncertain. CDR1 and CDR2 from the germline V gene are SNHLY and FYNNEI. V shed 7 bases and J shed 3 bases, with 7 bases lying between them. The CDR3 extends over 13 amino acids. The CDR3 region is CASTGNYNSPLHF. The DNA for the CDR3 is TGTGCCAGCACGGGGAACTATAATTCACCCCTCCACTTT.

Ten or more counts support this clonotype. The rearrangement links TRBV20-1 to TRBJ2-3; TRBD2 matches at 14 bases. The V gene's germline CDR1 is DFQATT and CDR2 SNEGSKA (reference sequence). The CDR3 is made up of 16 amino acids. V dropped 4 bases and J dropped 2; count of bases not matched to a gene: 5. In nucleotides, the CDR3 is TGCAGTGCTAATGGACTAGCGGGGGGTACCACAGATACGCAGTATTTT. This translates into CSANGLAGGTTDTQYF.

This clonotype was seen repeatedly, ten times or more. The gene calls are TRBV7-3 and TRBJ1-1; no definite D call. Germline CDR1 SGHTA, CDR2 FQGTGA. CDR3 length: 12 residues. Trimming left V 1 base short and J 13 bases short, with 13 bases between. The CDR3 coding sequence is TGTGCCAGCAGCTTAAAAACAGACCAAGTTTTCTTT. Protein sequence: CASSLKTDQVFF.

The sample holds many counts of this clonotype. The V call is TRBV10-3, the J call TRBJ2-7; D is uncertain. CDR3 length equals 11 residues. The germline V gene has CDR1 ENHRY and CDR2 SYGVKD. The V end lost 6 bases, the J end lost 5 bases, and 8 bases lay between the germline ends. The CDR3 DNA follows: TGTGCCATCAGCCCCTCGGACGAGCAGTACTTC. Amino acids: CAISPSDEQYF.

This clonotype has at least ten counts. CDR3 nucleotides: TGTGCCAGCAGTTACGGAGAGACCCAGTACTTC. Its protein product is CASSYGETQYF. The J gene is TRBJ2-5, the V gene TRBV6-6; D unclear. Germline loops: CDR1 MNHNY, CDR2 SVGAGI (reference sequence). Trimming cost V 2 bases and J 4 bases, with 2 bases left between them. The length of the CDR3 is 11 residues.

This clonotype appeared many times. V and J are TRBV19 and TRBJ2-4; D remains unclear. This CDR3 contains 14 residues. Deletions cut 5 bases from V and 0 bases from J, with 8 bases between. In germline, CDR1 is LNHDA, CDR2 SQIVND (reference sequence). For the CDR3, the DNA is TGTGCCAGTAGTCTTACAATAGCCAAAAACATTCAGTACTTC. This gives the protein CASSLTIAKNIQYF.